This TCR beta chain originates from a study of OX40 agonist ivuxolimab in advanced cancers. Background on the study: The dose-escalation group included hepatocellular carcinoma, melanoma, renal cell carcinoma and head and neck cancer. Three patients, one with hepatocellular carcinoma and two with cutaneous melanoma, achieved partial responses.

Germline CDR1 reads SGHVS; CDR2 reads FQNEAQ. The CDR3 has 15 residues. The germline V and J ends were trimmed by 1 base and 3 bases, with 13 bases remaining between them. The data were produced by immunoSEQ multiplex PCR, yet TCRdb's version contains in-frame clones alone and is incomplete. Of 60,000 or so clones listed, more than 80% were seen once; the top ten hold 5.4%. Blood draws occurred at baseline, cycle 4 day 1, and cycle 7 day 1. This TCR was sampled from an adult with an advanced solid tumor such as melanoma, head and neck, liver or kidney cancer. Sequenced here: CD4+ or CD8+ T cells sorted from blood, sampled in a trial of the OX40 agonist ivuxolimab. The rearrangement links TRBV7-8 to TRBJ2-7; D is uncertain. Written as DNA, the CDR3 is TGTGCCAGCAGCTTAGTGGCTGACTTAAGCTACGAGCAGTACTTC. Encoded protein: CASSLVADLSYEQYF. Full variable domain (missing parts from reference TRBV7-8 and TRBJ2-7): GAGVSQSPRYKVAKRGQDVALRCDPISGHVSLFWYQQALGQGPEFLTYFQNEAQLDKSGLPSDRFFAERPEGSVSTLKIQRTQQEDSAVYLCASSLVADLSYEQYFGPGTRLTVT.